This TCR beta chain comes out of a study of technical replicates of blood from several donors. Clones were read by immunoSEQ multiplex PCR, and TCRdb kept only the in-frame ones, dropping some. The sample has 60,000 to 95,000 clones, 90% to 95% seen once; the top ten hold 0.37%. Sequenced input: T cells isolated from PBMCs. The sequence was obtained from a human donor in good health. Some clones in this sample may be carry-over from other donors' samples.

The CDR3 here is CASSEIRGTEAFF. The CDR3 nucleotides read TGCGCCAGCAGTGAAATTAGGGGCACTGAAGCTTTCTTT. J is TRBJ1-1 and V is TRBV10-1, with D possibly TRBD1 on 5 matching bases. V lost 3 bases, J lost 4 bases, and 9 bases lay in between. Germline-derived CDR1 and CDR2 are WNHNN and SYGVQD (reference sequence). The CDR3 extends over 13 amino acids.